The next 3 T cell receptor beta chains were all read from a single sample in a study of blood T cell repertoires in COVID-19. The assay was immunoSEQ multiplex PCR, and TCRdb's table has in-frame clones only and misses some. Altogether about 170,000 clones are present, 80% to 95% being singletons, with the ten largest covering approximately 5%. Material: peripheral blood. These receptors all come from a man aged 25 to 45 with COVID-19, enrolled during active disease.

V gene TRBV5-4 combines with J gene TRBJ2-2; TRBD2 is a possible D gene (6 bases). The CDR3 has 15 residues. Germline lookup yields CDR1 SGHNT and CDR2 YYREEE (reference sequence). V dropped 1 base and J dropped 3 bases, with 10 bases sitting between them. In DNA form, the CDR3 reads TGTGCCAGCAGCTTGCCGGGGGATGACACCGGGGAGCTGTTTTTT. Its protein product is CASSLPGDDTGELFF.

V is TRBV7-2 and J is TRBJ2-7; tentatively, D is TRBD2 (5 bases). V lost 2 bases and J lost 6, with 11 bases in between. Germline lookup yields CDR1 SGHTA and CDR2 FQGNSA. The CDR3 extends over 13 amino acids. The CDR3 spells CASSLLSGGEQYF. CDR3 sequence (DNA): TGTGCCAGCAGCTTACTAAGCGGAGGCGAGCAGTACTTC.

The genes are TRBV18 and TRBJ2-3, with TRBD2 matching over 8 bases. Germline CDR1 KGHSH, CDR2 LQKENI. V lost 3 bases to trimming and J lost 5 bases; unmatched junction nucleotides: 7. CDR3 length: 15 amino acids. The CDR3 is CASSPSGMAGDTQYF. The CDR3, as DNA: TGTGCCAGCTCACCTAGCGGGATGGCGGGAGATACGCAGTATTTT.